These 15 T cell receptor beta chains came from one sample sequenced in a study of regulatory T cells in long-lasting Graves disease. According to the study, TCR beta libraries were built with iRepertoire HTBI primers and CDR3-region Arm-PCR. TCRdb reanalysed the multiplex PCR reads using MiXCR and keeps one entry per CDR3 protein. This sample has 350,000 to 450,000 distinct CDR3 sequences; less than 30% occur once, and the top ten carry about 29%. Sample time point: persistent/refractory GD, antithyroid drugs over 5 years with positive TRAb. The TCR library used RNA extracted from PBMCs. The specimen comprised peripheral blood mononuclear cells (PBMCs), sampled when the disease was refractory, from a patient treated with antithyroid drugs. These receptors originate from a woman between 35 and 50 years old with Graves disease.

This chain links TRBV6-1 with TRBJ1-5, with a weak D call TRBD1 (6 bases). Trimming took off 6 bases at V and 4 bases at J, with 22 bases between the two ends. CDR3 length: 17 amino acids. Germline V gives CDR1 MNHNS, CDR2 SASEGT. For the CDR3, the DNA is TGTGCCAGCAGACTCACAGGGAGACAAGTGGGTAATCAGCCCCAGCATTTT. Protein product: CASRLTGRQVGNQPQHF.

This clonotype came up many times. This chain joins TRBV30 and TRBJ1-1; D call uncertain. This CDR3 comprises 11 residues. CDR1 GTSNPN and CDR2 SVGIG come from the germline V gene (reference sequence). V lost 5 bases and J lost 6, with 10 bases in between. This chain's CDR3 is CAWGRSPEAFF. CDR3 bases: TGTGCCTGGGGTAGGTCCCCTGAAGCTTTCTTT. The whole variable domain, filled in from reference TRBV30 and TRBJ1-1, reads SQTIHQWPATLVQPVGSPLSLECTVEGTSNPNLYWYRQAAGRGLQLLFYSVGIGQISSEVPQNLSASRPQDRQFILSSKKLLLSDSGFYLCAWGRSPEAFFGQGTRLTVV.

The sample holds a few counts of this clonotype. The J gene is TRBJ2-7, the V gene TRBV6-1, with D perhaps TRBD1 or TRBD2 (6 bases each). The CDR3 is 14 residues long. Germline lookup yields CDR1 MNHNS and CDR2 SASEGT. Between the trimmed V and J ends, which lost 5 bases and 3 bases, there was a span of 14 bases. The CDR3 sequence is CASSLPGGLYEQYF. The CDR3 coding sequence is TGTGCCAGCAGTCTACCCGGGGGCCTCTACGAGCAGTACTTC.

The chain combines TRBV11-2 with TRBJ2-5, with D possibly being TRBD2 (6 bases). V was cut by 4 bases and J by 3 bases, with 9 bases left in between. The CDR3 sequence is 13 residues long. CDR1 and CDR2 (germline): SGHAT, FQNNGV. The CDR3 is CASSYSGKETQYF. Written as DNA, the CDR3 is TGTGCCAGCAGCTATAGCGGAAAAGAGACCCAGTACTTC.

The chain has TRBV20-1 and TRBJ1-1; TRBD1 is a possible D gene (6 bases). CDR1 and CDR2 from the germline V gene are DFQATT and SNEGSKA (reference sequence). V was pared by 5 bases and J by 1 base, with 14 bases between. The CDR3 contains 14 residues. CDR3 loop: CSADPDSQNTEAFF. The DNA for the CDR3 is TGCAGTGCTGACCCGGACAGCCAGAACACTGAAGCTTTCTTT.

This clonotype was recorded many times. V is TRBV20-1 and J is TRBJ2-5; 11 positions match TRBD2. This CDR3 is built from 13 residues. Trimming cost V 5 bases and J 5 bases; bases outside gene matches: 4. Looked up from germline, CDR1 is DFQATT and CDR2 is SNEGSKA (reference sequence). The chain's CDR3 is CSAFSGRVETQYF. In DNA, the CDR3 is TGCAGTGCTTTTAGCGGGAGGGTGGAGACCCAGTACTTC.

This clonotype was seen ten or more times. The rearrangement links TRBV6-1 to TRBJ1-2, with D uncertain. Germline CDR1 and CDR2: MNHNS and SASEGT. The CDR3 contains 14 residues. V was shortened by 5 bases and J by 4 bases, with 14 bases between the two germline ends. CDR3 amino acids: CASSPSTYSYGYTF. The CDR3 nucleotides are TGTGCCAGCAGTCCTTCGACCTATTCCTATGGCTACACCTTC.

This clonotype was picked up many times. The chain combines TRBV11-2 with TRBJ2-7; D is unresolved. Trimming cost V 1 base and J 5 bases, with 6 bases left between them. This CDR3 region has 12 residues. CDR1 is SGHAT, CDR2 FQNNGV, per germline. CDR3 DNA sequence: TGTGCCAGCAGCTTAGGAGGCCACGAGCAGTACTTC. Translated, it gives CASSLGGHEQYF.

This clonotype was picked up many times. The genes are TRBV28 and TRBJ2-7, with D maybe TRBD2 (6 bases). Trimming removed 4 bases at V and 6 bases at J, with 16 bases between. The CDR3 has 14 amino acids. Germline assignment: CDR1 MDHEN and CDR2 SYDVKM. In DNA, the CDR3 is TGTGCCAGCAGTTCTAGCAGGGAGGACCTCGAGCAGTACTTC. Translating gives CASSSSREDLEQYF.

The rearrangement uses TRBV20-1 and TRBJ2-7; D perhaps matches TRBD1 (7 bases). Germline V CDR1 and CDR2: DFQATT, SNEGSKA (reference sequence). V was clipped by 3 bases and J by 6 bases, with 15 bases between them. The CDR3 consists of 13 residues. The CDR3 sequence is CSARRGDSGEQYF. The DNA of the CDR3 is TGCAGTGCTAGGAGGGGGGACAGTGGCGAGCAGTACTTC.

There are many counts of this clonotype. The gene calls are TRBV11-2 and TRBJ1-5, with D possibly TRBD1 on 6 matching bases. The germline V and J ends were trimmed by 3 bases and 5 bases, with 11 bases remaining between them. Germline V gene data show CDR1 as SGHAT and CDR2 as FQNNGV. This CDR3 has 14 residues. The CDR3 DNA reads as TGTGCCAGCAGCTTGAGTAGGGGGGATCAGCCCCAGCATTTT. Residues: CASSLSRGDQPQHF.

This clonotype was detected ten times or more. The V gene is TRBV27, the J gene TRBJ2-7; 7 bases map to TRBD2. The junction had 3 bases not matched to a gene; V was cut back by 6 bases and J by 4 bases. Germline CDR1 and CDR2: MNHEY and SMNVEV (reference sequence). This CDR3 comprises 12 residues. This CDR3 reads CASSPGGYEQYF. The CDR3, as DNA: TGTGCCAGCAGCCCGGGGGGTTACGAGCAGTACTTC.

This clonotype was picked up many times. J is TRBJ2-7 and V is TRBV28; 8 positions agree with TRBD1. This CDR3 contains 13 residues. J lost 3 bases, V lost 5 bases, and 3 bases had no gene match. Germline V gene data show CDR1 as MDHEN and CDR2 as SYDVKM. The CDR3 reads CASSHGQGYEQYF. The CDR3 region has the DNA TGTGCCAGCAGTCACGGACAGGGCTACGAGCAGTACTTC. Variable domain in full (rest from reference TRBV28 and TRBJ2-7): DVKVTQSSRYLVKRTGEKVFLECVQDMDHENMFWYRQDPGLGLRLIYFSYDVKMKEKGDIPEGYSVSREKKERFSLILESASTNQTSMYLCASSHGQGYEQYFGPGTRLTVT.

This clonotype was detected ten times or more. The rearrangement links TRBV20-1 to TRBJ1-2; no clear D. The CDR3 covers 13 residues. V was shortened by 3 bases and J by 4 bases, with 12 bases between the two germline ends. The V gene's germline CDR1 is DFQATT and CDR2 SNEGSKA (reference sequence). The CDR3 bases are TGCAGTGCTAGGGGTTCGACTAGCTATGGCTACACCTTC. Amino acid sequence: CSARGSTSYGYTF.

This clonotype was recorded many times. The chain couples TRBV11-2 to TRBJ2-1; D ambiguous. Germline values: CDR1 SGHAT, CDR2 FQNNGV. The V end was cut by 5 bases, the J end by 8 bases, with 7 bases between. The CDR3 is 11 residues long. CDR3 sequence reads: CASSRVDEQFF. CDR3 in DNA: TGTGCCAGCAGCCGAGTCGATGAGCAGTTCTTC.